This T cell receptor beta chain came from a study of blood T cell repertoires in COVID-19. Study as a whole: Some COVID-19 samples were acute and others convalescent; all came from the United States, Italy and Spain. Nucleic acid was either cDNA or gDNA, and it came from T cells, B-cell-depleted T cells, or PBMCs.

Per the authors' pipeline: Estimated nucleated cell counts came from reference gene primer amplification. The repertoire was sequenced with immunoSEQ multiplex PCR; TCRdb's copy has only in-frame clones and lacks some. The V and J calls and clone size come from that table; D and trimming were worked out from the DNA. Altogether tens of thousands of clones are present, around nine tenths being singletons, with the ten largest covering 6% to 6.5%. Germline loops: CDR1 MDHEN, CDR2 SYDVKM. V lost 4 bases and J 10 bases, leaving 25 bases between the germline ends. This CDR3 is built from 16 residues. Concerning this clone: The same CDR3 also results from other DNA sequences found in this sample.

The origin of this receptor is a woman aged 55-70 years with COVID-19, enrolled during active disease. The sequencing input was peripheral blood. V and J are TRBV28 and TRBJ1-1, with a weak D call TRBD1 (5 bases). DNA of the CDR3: TGTGCCAGCAGTTCAACTAGGACCGGGGGGGGGTTTCGAGCTTTCTTT. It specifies CASSSTRTGGGFRAFF.